This T cell receptor beta chain was identified in a study of blood T cell repertoires in COVID-19. How the authors handled the data: From reference gene primer amplification, estimates of nucleated cell counts were derived. Sequenced by immunoSEQ multiplex PCR; TCRdb stores in-frame clones only, minus some. V and J calls and clone size are those listed in that table; D and trimming were worked out from the DNA. The table lists about 86,000 clones, about 85% of them singletons. This clone was seen once. Germline CDR1 SGHDT, CDR2 YYEEEE. The trim removed 0 bases at V and 9 bases at J, leaving 12 bases unmatched. The CDR3 is made up of 15 amino acids.

The chain couples TRBV5-6 to TRBJ2-7, with TRBD2 identical over 7 bases. The sequenced sample was peripheral blood. This clonotype was obtained from a man between 50 and 59 years old with acute or convalescent COVID-19. CDR3 region: CASSLEYGTTIGQYF. The CDR3 DNA is TGTGCCAGCAGCTTGGAGTATGGGACTACAATCGGGCAGTACTTC.